This paragraph reports one T cell receptor (beta chain). Germline V lookup: CDR1 SGHVS, CDR2 FQNEAQ. V was pared by 5 bases and J by 14 bases, with 16 bases between. The CDR3 loop spans 12 amino acids. This specimen belongs to a study of metastatic and nonmetastatic thyroid tumors. Across the whole study: The comparison covered peripheral blood and tumor or nodule tissue in malignant and benign thyroid patients.

Thyroid surgery had not been preceded by any treatment in any patient. TCRdb reassembled clones from the PCR reads with MiXCR. Of approximately 41,000 clones in the sample, 25% to 30% were seen once. V usage is TRBV7-8 and J usage is TRBJ2-1; D gene ambiguous. The sequence came from a male donor with papillary thyroid cancer or a benign thyroid nodule (not recorded which). Some clones in this sample may be carry-over from other donors' samples. The source material was blood. The CDR3 DNA sequence: TGTGCCAGCAGCCAAGTTCTAGGTGGGAAGTTCTTC. Translated: CASSQVLGGKFF. Full variable domain (outside the CDR3, taken from reference TRBV7-8 and TRBJ2-1): GAGVSQSPRYKVAKRGQDVALRCDPISGHVSLFWYQQALGQGPEFLTYFQNEAQLDKSGLPSDRFFAERPEGSVSTLKIQRTQQEDSAVYLCASSQVLGGKFFGPGTRLTVL.